Listed here are 10 T cell receptor beta chains from one sample, sequenced in a study of T cell changes during pregnancy in multiple sclerosis. This table comes from immunoSEQ multiplex PCR, and its TCRdb copy is limited to in-frame clones, with some not included. The sample includes about 32,000 clones, roughly 87% of them seen just once. Sample: CD4+ T cells from peripheral blood mononuclear cells, taken after pregnancy. The receptors were sampled from a female donor in good health, enrolled as a control in a pregnancy study.

The rearrangement joins TRBV7-2 to TRBJ2-5, with 10 positions matching TRBD1. The CDR3 totals 16 residues. The V gene end was trimmed by 4 bases and the J gene end by 6 bases; junction bases not matched to a gene: 11. Germline V gives CDR1 SGHTA, CDR2 FQGNSA. The CDR3 sequence: CASSSKEGQGTKTQYF. DNA of the CDR3: TGTGCCAGCAGCTCAAAAGAGGGACAGGGGACGAAGACCCAGTACTTC.

This chain links TRBV21-1 with TRBJ2-2; the DNA was not used to check the table's D call, TRBD1. TRBV21-1 constitutes a pseudogene. This CDR3 has 14 residues. The CDR3 is CASRVTRNTGELFF. The CDR3 nucleotides are TGTGCCAGCAGAGTTACACGAAACACCGGGGAGCTGTTTTTT.

The chain couples TRBV7-3 to TRBJ1-1, with 8 bases fitting TRBD1. This CDR3 has 14 residues. The V segment lost 5 bases and the J segment 3 bases; nucleotides outside the gene matches: 5. CDR1 and CDR2 (germline): SGHTA, FQGTGA. The CDR3 sequence is CASSPDRGDTEAFF. The CDR3 nucleotides read TGTGCCAGCAGCCCCGACAGGGGCGACACTGAAGCTTTCTTT.

V gene TRBV7-9 combines with J gene TRBJ2-5, with 10 bases aligning to TRBD2. The CDR3 has 16 amino acids. Per germline, CDR1 SEHNR and CDR2 FQNEAQ (reference sequence). After removal of 5 bases from V and 5 bases from J, the junction contained 11 bases not matched to a gene. CDR3 coding DNA: TGTGCCAGCAGCCGCCCGCTAGCGGGAGCGGGGGAGACCCAGTACTTC. Encoded protein: CASSRPLAGAGETQYF.

The chain carries TRBV5-4 and TRBJ1-2, with D unclear. CDR1 and CDR2 (germline): SGHNT, YYREEE (reference sequence). There are 12 residues in the CDR3. Trimming left V 0 bases short and J 4 bases short, with 4 bases between. CDR3 bases: TGTGCCAGCAGCTTGGACAGCTATGGCTACACCTTC. This encodes CASSLDSYGYTF.

This clone was observed a single time. In nucleotides, the CDR3 is TGTGCCAGTAGTCCTCCGGGACAGTACTACGAGCAGTACTTC. Amino acid sequence: CASSPPGQYYEQYF. The chain links TRBV19 to TRBJ2-7, with TRBD1 identical over 7 bases. With V trimmed by 5 bases and J by 3 bases, 7 bases remained unmatched. Germline V gives CDR1 LNHDA, CDR2 SQIVND (reference sequence). CDR3 size: 14 residues.

Within the sample, this clone is medium-sized. The V call is TRBV6-6, the J call TRBJ2-7; no clear D. V was trimmed by 2 bases and J by 0 bases, leaving 11 bases between them. Germline V gives CDR1 MNHNY, CDR2 SVGAGI (reference sequence). This CDR3 comprises 15 residues. For the CDR3, the DNA is TGTGCCAGCAGTTACGCCGACCGGAGCTCCTACGAGCAGTACTTC. Its translation: CASSYADRSSYEQYF.

This chain connects TRBV2 to TRBJ2-5; D is unresolved. The CDR3 spans 14 residues. Between the trimmed V and J ends, which lost 3 bases and 5 bases, there was a span of 13 bases. Germline V gene sequence: CDR1 SNHLY, CDR2 FYNNEI. The CDR3 DNA is TGTGCCAGCAGTGATGTCCAGATCTTGGAGACCCAGTACTTC. This codes for CASSDVQILETQYF.

The chain uses TRBV4-2 and TRBJ1-5, with a tentative D call TRBD1 (6 bases). The CDR3 extends over 15 amino acids. The V and J ends lost 0 bases and 6 bases respectively, with 12 bases between them. Germline CDR1 reads LGHNA; CDR2 reads YNFKEQ. CDR3 nucleotide sequence: TGTGCCAGCAGCCAAGAGGACAGTCCCCTTCAGCCCCAGCATTTT. This sequence encodes CASSQEDSPLQPQHF.

This chain links TRBV6-5 with TRBJ1-1, with TRBD1 matching over 7 bases. This CDR3 has 13 amino acids. Germline assignment: CDR1 MNHEY and CDR2 SVGAGI. Unmatched junction bases numbered 11, after V lost 5 bases and J lost 11 bases. The CDR3 DNA sequence: TGTGCCAGCAGTGAAGCAGGGGGACGGGATGCTTTCTTT. It translates to CASSEAGGRDAFF.